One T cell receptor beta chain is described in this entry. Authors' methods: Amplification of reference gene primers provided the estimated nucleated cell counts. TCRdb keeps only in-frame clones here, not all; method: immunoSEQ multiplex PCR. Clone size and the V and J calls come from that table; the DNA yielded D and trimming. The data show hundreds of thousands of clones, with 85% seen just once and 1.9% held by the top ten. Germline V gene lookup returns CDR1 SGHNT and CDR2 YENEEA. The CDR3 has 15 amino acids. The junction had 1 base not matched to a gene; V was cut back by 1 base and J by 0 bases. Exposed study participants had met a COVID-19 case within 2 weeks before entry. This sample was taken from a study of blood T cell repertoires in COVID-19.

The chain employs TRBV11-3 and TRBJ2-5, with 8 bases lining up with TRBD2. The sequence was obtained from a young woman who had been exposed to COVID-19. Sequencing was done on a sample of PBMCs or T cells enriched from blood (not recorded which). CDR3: CASSLGGGNQETQYF. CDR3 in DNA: TGTGCCAGCAGCTTAGGCGGGGGGAACCAAGAGACCCAGTACTTC.